The table lists the clone carrying this T cell receptor (beta chain) with a few counts. This record comes from a study of molecular identifiers for immune sequencing clone quantification. This CDR3 has 14 amino acids. Germline CDR1 MNHEY, CDR2 SVGAGI. The V segment lost 6 bases and the J segment 3 bases; nucleotides outside the gene matches: 7. The authors sorted naive CD8 T cells as CD8+CD4-CCR7+CD45RA+. MiXCR, run by TCRdb on the PCR reads, gives a single entry per CDR3 protein. The sample lists around 300,000 distinct CDR3 sequences, roughly 24% occurring once. This chain links TRBV6-5 with TRBJ2-7; 8 bases fit TRBD1. This receptor was obtained from a human donor in good health. Some libraries in this study had Jurkat cell RNA spiked in. Sequencing was performed on naive CD8+ T cells from blood, with Jurkat cell RNA spiked in. Described subset: FACS-sorted CD8+CD4-CCR7+CD45RA+ naive T cells. CDR3 DNA: TGTGCCAGCAGCCTCAACAGGGGGAGCTACGAGCAGTACTTC. Protein: CASSLNRGSYEQYF.